This T cell receptor (beta chain) was obtained from a study of response to subunit inactivated influenza vaccine. Findings and caveats of the study: Authors suggested few new T cells are recruited by each seasonal influenza vaccination.

One entry per CDR3 protein results from TCRdb running MiXCR on the RT-PCR reads. Of 500,000 or so distinct CDR3 sequences listed, roughly 11% were seen once; the top ten hold about an eighth. This clonotype was counted a few times. The antigen remains undetermined. Germline V gene sequence: CDR1 MNHNS, CDR2 SASEGT. The CDR3 spans 15 residues. V gave up 5 bases and J gave up 4 bases, with 17 bases separating them. The origin of this receptor is a man aged 45-65 years who received an inactivated influenza vaccine. The V and J genes are TRBV6-1 and TRBJ1-1, with a weak D call TRBD1 (6 bases). This specimen was PBMCs from blood, taken 45 days after vaccination. The CDR3 spells CASSQGPGGATEAFF. For the CDR3, the DNA is TGTGCCAGCAGTCAAGGGCCCGGGGGGGCCACTGAAGCTTTCTTT.